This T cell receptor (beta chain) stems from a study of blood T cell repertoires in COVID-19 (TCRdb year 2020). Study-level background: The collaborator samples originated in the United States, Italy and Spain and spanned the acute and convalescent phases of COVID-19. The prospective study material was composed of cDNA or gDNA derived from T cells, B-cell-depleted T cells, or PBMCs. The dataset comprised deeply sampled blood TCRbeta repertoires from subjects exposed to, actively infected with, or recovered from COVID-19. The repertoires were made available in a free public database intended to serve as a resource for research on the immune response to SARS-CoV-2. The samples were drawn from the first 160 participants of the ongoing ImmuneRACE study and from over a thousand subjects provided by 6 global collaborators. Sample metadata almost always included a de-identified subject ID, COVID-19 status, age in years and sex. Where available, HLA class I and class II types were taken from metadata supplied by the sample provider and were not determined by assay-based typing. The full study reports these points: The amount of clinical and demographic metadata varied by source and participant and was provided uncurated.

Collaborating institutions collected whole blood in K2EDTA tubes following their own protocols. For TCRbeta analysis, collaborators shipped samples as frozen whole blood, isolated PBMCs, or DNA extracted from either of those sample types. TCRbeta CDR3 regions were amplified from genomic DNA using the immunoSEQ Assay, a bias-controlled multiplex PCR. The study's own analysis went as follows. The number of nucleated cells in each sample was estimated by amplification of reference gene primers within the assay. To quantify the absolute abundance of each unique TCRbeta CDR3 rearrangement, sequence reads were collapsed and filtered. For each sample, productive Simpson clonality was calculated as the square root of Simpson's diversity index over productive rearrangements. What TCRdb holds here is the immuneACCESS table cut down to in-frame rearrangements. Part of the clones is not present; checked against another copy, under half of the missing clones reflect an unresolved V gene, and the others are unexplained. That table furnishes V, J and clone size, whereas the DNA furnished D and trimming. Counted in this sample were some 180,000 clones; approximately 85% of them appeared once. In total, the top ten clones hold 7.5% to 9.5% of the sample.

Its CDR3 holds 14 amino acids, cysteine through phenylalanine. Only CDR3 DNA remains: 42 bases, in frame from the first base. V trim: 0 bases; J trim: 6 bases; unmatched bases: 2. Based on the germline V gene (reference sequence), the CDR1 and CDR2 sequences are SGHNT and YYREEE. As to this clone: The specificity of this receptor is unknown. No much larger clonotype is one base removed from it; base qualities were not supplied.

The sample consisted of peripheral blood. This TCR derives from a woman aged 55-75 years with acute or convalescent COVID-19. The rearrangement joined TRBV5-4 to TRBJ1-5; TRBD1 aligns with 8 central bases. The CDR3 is CASSLAGTGQPQHF. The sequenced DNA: TGTGCCAGCAGCTTGGCGGGGACAGGTCAGCCCCAGCATTTT.